Below, 18 T cell receptor beta chains from the same sample are listed, as sequenced in a study of T cell changes during pregnancy in multiple sclerosis. Some clones are missing from TCRdb's copy, which holds only in-frame ones; the method was immunoSEQ multiplex PCR. Seen here are tens of thousands of clones, roughly 92% observed once, and the top ten hold approximately 0.72%. The sample in question was CD4+ T cells from peripheral blood mononuclear cells, obtained in the third trimester of pregnancy. The receptors originated from a female donor with multiple sclerosis, enrolled in a pregnancy study.

The chain has TRBV30 and TRBJ2-7; tentatively, D is TRBD1 (6 bases). Germline CDR1 reads GTSNPN; CDR2 reads SVGIG (reference sequence). V shed 0 bases and J shed 9 bases, with 18 bases lying between them. The CDR3 has 14 amino acids. Here the CDR3 DNA reads TGTGCCTGGAGTGTAGCCCCAGGGGTAGTGGGGCAGTACTTC. The encoded protein is CAWSVAPGVVGQYF.

The chain is built from TRBV6-5 and TRBJ2-1, with D possibly TRBD2 on 5 matching bases. From germline, CDR1 is MNHEY and CDR2 SVGAGI. Trimming left V 1 base short and J 5 bases short, with 6 bases between. The CDR3 has 13 residues. As DNA, the CDR3 is TGTGCCAGCAGTTACTTGACTAACAATGAGCAGTTCTTC. It is translated as CASSYLTNNEQFF.

This clone appeared once. CDR3 DNA sequence: TGTGCCAGTAGTCGAACGCCCGGGACAGGGGGAGATGGCTACACCTTC. This gives the protein CASSRTPGTGGDGYTF. The V gene is TRBV19, the J gene TRBJ1-2; 11 nucleotides line up with TRBD1. Trimming cost V 5 bases and J 6 bases; bases outside gene matches: 11. The CDR3 is made up of 16 amino acids. Germline V gives CDR1 LNHDA, CDR2 SQIVND (reference sequence).

This chain joins TRBV5-1 and TRBJ1-2, with TRBD1 as a possible D gene (5 bases). From germline, CDR1 is SGHRS and CDR2 YFSETQ. V was shortened by 0 bases and J by 7 bases, with 10 bases between the two germline ends. The CDR3 extends over 13 amino acids. The CDR3 sequence is CASSLATGGGYTF. Written as DNA, the CDR3 is TGCGCCAGCAGCTTGGCCACGGGGGGTGGCTACACCTTC.

The V call is TRBV7-9, the J call TRBJ2-3; D not certain. Germline V gives CDR1 SEHNR, CDR2 FQNEAQ (reference sequence). V shed 6 bases and J shed 6 bases, with 7 bases lying between them. CDR3 size: 11 residues. The CDR3 sequence is CASSRLDTQYF. The CDR3 nucleotides read TGTGCCAGCAGTCGTTTGGATACGCAGTATTTT.

The J gene is TRBJ2-3, the V gene TRBV11-3, with 10 bases fitting TRBD1. This CDR3 contains 15 residues. The V gene end was trimmed by 5 bases and the J gene end by 1 base; junction bases not matched to a gene: 3. Germline V gene sequence: CDR1 SGHNT, CDR2 YENEEA. CDR3 nucleotides: TGTGCCAGCAGCAAAGGGACAGGGGGCACAGATACGCAGTATTTT. Protein: CASSKGTGGTDTQYF. The full variable domain, rest sourced from reference TRBV11-3 and TRBJ2-3, is EAGVVQSPRYKIIEKKQPVAFWCNPISGHNTLYWYLQNLGQGPELLIRYENEEAVDDSQLPKDRFSAERLKGVDSTLKIQPAELGDSAVYLCASSKGTGGTDTQYFGPGTRLTVL.

V and J are TRBV25-1 and TRBJ2-1, with D possibly TRBD2 on 6 matching bases. V lost 4 bases, J lost 8 bases, and 21 bases lay in between. The CDR3 is made up of 16 amino acids. From germline, CDR1 is MGHDK and CDR2 SYGVNS. This CDR3 is CASSGRVKGFGDEQFF. The CDR3 DNA is TGTGCCAGCAGTGGGAGGGTGAAGGGGTTCGGGGATGAGCAGTTCTTC.

V is TRBV5-1 and J is TRBJ2-7; D not resolved. The CDR3 loop spans 13 amino acids. In germline, CDR1 is SGHRS, CDR2 YFSETQ. V lost 1 base and J 3 bases, leaving 8 bases between the germline ends. The CDR3 is CASSLTLNYEQYF. Written as DNA, the CDR3 is TGCGCCAGCAGCTTGACGCTAAACTACGAGCAGTACTTC. The full variable domain, in which reference TRBV5-1 and TRBJ2-7 provide the parts outside the CDR3, is KAGVTQTPRYLIKTRGQQVTLSCSPISGHRSVSWYQQTPGQGLQFLFEYFSETQRNKGNFPGRFSGRQFSNSRSEMNVSTLELGDSALYLCASSLTLNYEQYFGPGTRLTVT.

The CDR3 is CASSEGASYSPLHF. CDR3 in DNA: TGTGCCAGCAGTGAGGGGGCCAGCTATTCACCCCTCCACTTT. This rearrangement joins TRBV6-5 to TRBJ1-6; TRBD1 aligns across 7 bases. CDR3 length: 14 residues. Germline assignment: CDR1 MNHEY and CDR2 SVGAGI. V lost 5 bases and J lost 8; bases outside the gene matches: 6.

The rearrangement links TRBV2 to TRBJ2-7; D is ambiguous. The CDR3 has 17 amino acids. V dropped 3 bases and J dropped 3 bases, with 21 bases sitting between them. CDR1 and CDR2 (germline): SNHLY, FYNNEI. CDR3 nucleotides: TGTGCCAGCAGTGATTCCCCCAATGCCGGTCTAGTCTACGAGCAGTACTTC. Translation: CASSDSPNAGLVYEQYF.

The rearrangement joins TRBV5-1 to TRBJ2-3, with D possibly TRBD2 on 6 matching bases. The V gene lost 6 bases and the J gene lost 2 bases, with 13 bases spanning the gap. In germline, CDR1 is SGHRS, CDR2 YFSETQ. The CDR3 runs to 14 residues. The CDR3, as DNA: TGCGCCAGCATGCTGGCGGGAAACACAGATACGCAGTATTTT. It encodes CASMLAGNTDTQYF.

This sequence joins TRBV2 and TRBJ1-5, with D uncertain. The CDR3 has 13 amino acids. V shed 3 bases and J shed 5 bases, with 8 bases lying between them. Per germline, CDR1 SNHLY and CDR2 FYNNEI. The CDR3 loop is CASSENEDQPQHF. The CDR3 DNA sequence: TGTGCCAGCAGTGAGAACGAGGATCAGCCCCAGCATTTT.

The chain carries TRBV7-9 and TRBJ2-2, with D possibly being TRBD2 (6 bases). Trimming pared 3 bases from V and 4 bases from J, leaving 12 bases between. The CDR3 loop spans 15 amino acids. CDR1 SEHNR and CDR2 FQNEAQ come from the germline V gene (reference sequence). CDR3: CASSFGGSATGELFF. As DNA, the CDR3 is TGTGCCAGCAGCTTTGGAGGGTCAGCCACCGGGGAGCTGTTTTTT.

The chain combines TRBV28 with TRBJ1-4; no firm D call. Trimming left V 6 bases short and J 7 bases short, with 15 bases between. CDR1 and CDR2 from the germline V gene are MDHEN and SYDVKM. This CDR3 contains 14 residues. The CDR3 nucleotides read TGTGCCAGCAGGGGTACAGAAGTCGGTGAAAAACTGTTTTTT. It encodes CASRGTEVGEKLFF.

The chain is built from TRBV6-1 and TRBJ1-4, with 8 bases identical to TRBD1. The CDR3 covers 14 residues. The junction had 8 bases not matched to a gene; V was cut back by 7 bases and J by 7 bases. Per the germline V gene, CDR1 is MNHNS and CDR2 is SASEGT. CDR3 residues: CASNIQGAGEKLFF. CDR3 coding DNA: TGTGCCAGCAACATTCAGGGGGCAGGTGAAAAACTGTTTTTT.

This clone appeared a single time. This chain joins TRBV15 and TRBJ2-1; 12 nucleotides match TRBD2. CDR3 length equals 19 residues. V lost 0 bases to trimming and J lost 8 bases; unmatched junction nucleotides: 14. Germline CDR1 and CDR2: LNHNV and YYDKDF (reference sequence). CDR3: CATSRDRRLAGAAHHEQFF. The DNA of the CDR3 is TGTGCCACCAGCAGAGATCGGAGACTAGCGGGAGCCGCCCATCATGAGCAGTTCTTC.

The J gene is TRBJ2-3, the V gene TRBV6-6, with no clear D. Trimming took 7 bases from V and 0 from J, leaving 5 bases between them. Germline values: CDR1 MNHNY, CDR2 SVGAGI (reference sequence). CDR3 size: 12 residues. CDR3 nucleotide sequence: TGTGCCAGCACGAGGAGCACAGATACGCAGTATTTT. It translates to CASTRSTDTQYF.

The J gene is TRBJ1-6, the V gene TRBV6-1; D uncertain. Germline V lookup: CDR1 MNHNS, CDR2 SASEGT. Trimming left V 3 bases short and J 4 bases short, with 10 bases between. This CDR3 spans 15 amino acids. The CDR3 DNA is TGTGCCAGCAGTGAGAGGGTGATTTATAATTCACCCCTCCACTTT. Translation: CASSERVIYNSPLHF.